The 32 T cell receptor beta chains given below trace back to one sample, sequenced in a study of shared clonotypes between healthy human individuals. The protocol was immunoSEQ multiplex PCR, while the TCRdb copy is restricted to in-frame clones and leaves out a portion. The data hold approximately 2.5 million clones, with over 85% observed a single time. The sequencing input was naive CD4+ T cells from PBMCs. The subset is: CD45RA+ positively selected. Receptors were obtained from a man between 18 and 29 years old in good health. Some clones in this sample may be carry-over from other donors' samples.

This chain uses TRBV15 with TRBJ2-7; TRBD2 matches 11 bases. V lost 4 bases to trimming and J lost 3 bases; unmatched junction nucleotides: 5. The germline V gene encodes CDR1 LNHNV and CDR2 YYDKDF (reference sequence). CDR3 length: 15 amino acids. The CDR3 nucleotides read TGTGCCACCAGCACGGGACTAGCGGAAGTCTACGAGCAGTACTTC. Translated: CATSTGLAEVYEQYF. The full variable domain, in which reference TRBV15 and TRBJ2-7 provide the parts outside the CDR3, is DAMVIQNPRYQVTQFGKPVTLSCSQTLNHNVMYWYQQKSSQAPKLLFHYYDKDFNNEADTPDNFQSRRPNTSFCFLDIRSPGLGDTAMYLCATSTGLAEVYEQYFGPGTRLTVT.

V gene TRBV19 combines with J gene TRBJ1-2; 7 nucleotides align to TRBD1. After removal of 5 bases from V and 5 bases from J, the junction contained 5 bases not matched to a gene. This CDR3 region has 13 residues. CDR1 is LNHDA and CDR2 is SQIVND in the germline V gene (reference sequence). The CDR3 DNA sequence: TGTGCCAGTAGTCGGAGCAGGGGGTATGGCTACACCTTC. Residues: CASSRSRGYGYTF. Looking up the rest from reference TRBV19 and TRBJ1-2 gives the full variable domain: DGGITQSPKYLFRKEGQNVTLSCEQNLNHDAMYWYRQDPGQGLRLIYYSQIVNDFQKGDIAEGYSVSREKKESFPLTVTSAQKNPTAFYLCASSRSRGYGYTFGSGTRLTVV.

V is TRBV27 and J is TRBJ1-5; D unclear. The germline gives CDR1 MNHEY, CDR2 SMNVEV (reference sequence). This CDR3 is 14 amino acids long. The ends were cut back, 5 bases at V and 1 base at J, with 9 bases in the middle. The CDR3 sequence is CASSVSVSNQPQHF. The CDR3 bases are TGTGCCAGCAGTGTGAGCGTAAGCAATCAGCCCCAGCATTTT.

The chain uses TRBV2 and TRBJ2-2; D perhaps matches TRBD1 (6 bases). This CDR3 comprises 13 residues. Trimming stripped 5 bases from V and 4 bases from J, with 8 bases between. Per germline, CDR1 SNHLY and CDR2 FYNNEI. The CDR3 here is CASSTQGTGELFF. The CDR3 nucleotides read TGTGCCAGCAGTACACAGGGCACCGGGGAGCTGTTTTTT.

This sequence joins TRBV5-8 and TRBJ1-2, with D uncertain. Between the trimmed V and J ends, which lost 4 bases and 3 bases, there was a span of 13 bases. Germline lookup yields CDR1 SGHTS and CDR2 YDEGEE. The CDR3 covers 14 residues. CDR3 residues: CASSQEAFYYGYTF. CDR3 in DNA: TGTGCCAGCAGCCAAGAAGCCTTCTACTATGGCTACACCTTC.

CDR3 in amino acids: CASSLQQGLGELFF. For the CDR3, the DNA is TGTGCCAGCAGCTTACAACAGGGGCTCGGGGAGCTGTTTTTT. The chain uses TRBV7-9 and TRBJ2-2; 7 bases are a match to TRBD1. J was trimmed by 7 bases and V by 2 bases; bases with no gene match: 4. CDR3 length equals 14 residues. Germline lookup yields CDR1 SEHNR and CDR2 FQNEAQ (reference sequence).

The chain joins TRBV7-3 to TRBJ1-2; 7 nucleotides match TRBD1. Germline V CDR1 and CDR2: SGHTA, FQGTGA. J was trimmed by 7 bases and V by 1 base; bases with no gene match: 3. The CDR3 runs 13 residues. Here the CDR3 reads CASSLIEGAGYTF. Here the CDR3 DNA reads TGTGCCAGCAGCTTAATCGAGGGGGCTGGCTACACCTTC.

In DNA form, the CDR3 reads TGTGCCAGCTCAATAATGTTGGGGGCCGTTGGAAACACCATATATTTT. It yields the protein CASSIMLGAVGNTIYF. V gene TRBV18 combines with J gene TRBJ1-3; D perhaps matches TRBD1 (6 bases). V lost 5 bases, J lost 3 bases, and 17 bases lay in between. CDR1 KGHSH and CDR2 LQKENI come from the germline V gene. This CDR3 region has 16 residues.

The chain couples TRBV10-3 to TRBJ2-1; TRBD2 matches 8 bases. The CDR3 is 15 amino acids. Trimming removed 6 bases from V and 7 bases from J; junction bases left unmatched: 11. Germline CDR1 is ENHRY and CDR2 is SYGVKD. DNA of the CDR3: TGTGCCATCAGACCGGGACTAGGGGTGTCGAATGAGCAGTTCTTC. Protein product: CAIRPGLGVSNEQFF.

The chain joins TRBV28 to TRBJ2-3; 10 nucleotides align to TRBD2. Trimming removed 5 bases from V and 6 bases from J; junction bases left unmatched: 14. This CDR3 region has 17 residues. From germline, CDR1 is MDHEN and CDR2 SYDVKM. CDR3 residues: CASSTLGLAGVTDTQYF. CDR3 DNA sequence: TGTGCCAGCAGTACTTTGGGGCTAGCGGGAGTGACGGATACGCAGTATTTT.

This CDR3 is CSVDWVRGISSTSYEQYF. The CDR3 nucleotides are TGCAGCGTTGACTGGGTCAGGGGAATATCTAGCACCTCCTACGAGCAGTACTTC. This chain links TRBV29-1 with TRBJ2-7; maybe TRBD1 (6 bases). Per germline, CDR1 SQVTM and CDR2 ANQGSEA. The CDR3 is made up of 18 amino acids. V was clipped by 3 bases and J by 0 bases, with 24 bases between them.

Only a few counts were recorded for this clone. The J gene is TRBJ1-1, the V gene TRBV28; no clear D gene. Germline assignment: CDR1 MDHEN and CDR2 SYDVKM. This CDR3 is 11 amino acids long. Trimming removed 6 bases at V and 12 bases at J, with 14 bases between. The CDR3 region has the DNA TGTGCCAGCAGGGTGGACCGGGAGACTTTCTTT. This codes for CASRVDRETFF. The full variable domain, completed using reference TRBV28 and TRBJ1-1, is DVKVTQSSRYLVKRTGEKVFLECVQDMDHENMFWYRQDPGLGLRLIYFSYDVKMKEKGDIPEGYSVSREKKERFSLILESASTNQTSMYLCASRVDRETFFGQGTRLTVV.

This clone was seen just once. This chain joins TRBV29-1 and TRBJ2-7; 9 bases align to TRBD1. V was clipped by 8 bases and J by 4 bases; unmatched bases: 12. From germline, CDR1 is SQVTM and CDR2 ANQGSEA. The CDR3 sequence is 14 residues long. CDR3 sequence reads: CSLSRDRVTYEQYF. CDR3 sequence (DNA): TGCAGCTTGAGCCGGGACAGGGTGACGTACGAGCAGTACTTC.

This chain links TRBV7-3 with TRBJ1-1; no clear D. This CDR3 has 13 amino acids. V was cut by 5 bases and J by 0 bases, with 7 bases left in between. Germline V lookup: CDR1 SGHTA, CDR2 FQGTGA. The chain's CDR3 is CASSVSVNTEAFF. The CDR3 bases are TGTGCCAGCAGCGTAAGCGTGAACACTGAAGCTTTCTTT. Supplemented by reference TRBV7-3 and TRBJ1-1, the full variable domain reads GAGVSQTPSNKVTEKGKYVELRCDPISGHTALYWYRQSLGQGPEFLIYFQGTGAADDSGLPNDRFFAVRPEGSVSTLKIQRTERGDSAVYLCASSVSVNTEAFFGQGTRLTVV.

The chain recombines TRBV4-3 with TRBJ2-5, with a possible D match to TRBD2 (6 bases). The end of the DNA aligns better with TRBJ2-7, so the J call may be wrong. This CDR3 is 17 amino acids long. Germline V CDR1 and CDR2: LGHNA, YSLEER. CDR3 sequence (DNA): TGCGCCAGCAGCCAAGATCCCGCGGGGATGATTGCCTACGAGCAGTACTTC. Translated, it gives CASSQDPAGMIAYEQYF.

This clone was picked up a small number of times. The chain couples TRBV4-1 to TRBJ1-5; possible D gene TRBD1, 5 bases. The V end was cut by 8 bases, the J end by 2 bases, with 10 bases between. The CDR3 totals 13 residues. Germline V gives CDR1 MGHRA, CDR2 YSYEKL. CDR3 residues: CASGAGRNQPQHF. As DNA, the CDR3 is TGCGCCAGCGGGGCCGGACGCAATCAGCCCCAGCATTTT.

CDR3 sequence: CASSLGGDRNNQPQHF. As DNA, the CDR3 is TGTGCCAGCAGCTTAGGAGGGGACAGGAACAATCAGCCCCAGCATTTT. The chain employs TRBV7-8 and TRBJ1-5, with TRBD1 matching over 8 bases. The CDR3 is made up of 16 amino acids. CDR1 SGHVS and CDR2 FQNEAQ come from the germline V gene. V gave up 1 base and J gave up 3 bases; unmatched junction bases: 5.

This clone was seen a single time. The same CDR3 arises from other DNA sequences in this sample as well. The V gene is TRBV18, the J gene TRBJ1-4; 8 nucleotides align to TRBD1. Germline lookup yields CDR1 KGHSH and CDR2 LQKENI. The CDR3 length is 14 residues. V trimming: 3 bases; J trimming: 3 bases; junction bases outside the gene matches: 0. CDR3 nucleotides: TGTGCCAGCTCACCGACAGGGGCTAATGAAAAACTGTTTTTT. The encoded protein is CASSPTGANEKLFF.

The chain carries TRBV5-1 and TRBJ2-2; 9 nucleotides align to TRBD2. This CDR3 has 19 residues. V was clipped by 0 bases and J by 4 bases; unmatched bases: 13. CDR1 is SGHRS, CDR2 YFSETQ, per germline. This CDR3 reads CASSLARAGGPSGTGELFF. CDR3 bases: TGCGCCAGCAGCTTGGCCCGGGCGGGAGGGCCTTCGGGCACCGGGGAGCTGTTTTTT.

The genes are TRBV5-1 and TRBJ2-1; 7 bases line up with TRBD2. J was trimmed by 7 bases and V by 1 base; bases with no gene match: 11. There are 16 residues in the CDR3. The germline CDR1 and CDR2 sequences are SGHRS and YFSETQ. The CDR3 sequence is CASSLWGDGRTNEQFF. CDR3 coding DNA: TGCGCCAGCAGCTTGTGGGGCGACGGGAGGACTAATGAGCAGTTCTTC.

The V call is TRBV6-5, the J call TRBJ2-4; D gene unclear. Trimming removed 2 bases from V and 5 bases from J, with 1 base in between. This CDR3 contains 11 residues. Germline CDR1 and CDR2: MNHEY and SVGAGI. CDR3 sequence reads: CASSYENIQYF. As DNA, the CDR3 is TGTGCCAGCAGTTACGAAAACATTCAGTACTTC.

Regarding this clone: This specimen includes other DNA sequences encoding the same CDR3. The rearrangement joins TRBV5-1 to TRBJ1-4; D unclear. The germline V gene encodes CDR1 SGHRS and CDR2 YFSETQ. Between the trimmed V and J ends, which lost 2 bases and 4 bases, there was a span of 9 bases. This CDR3 comprises 14 residues. The CDR3 loop reads CASSFGRGNEKLFF. Written as DNA, the CDR3 is TGCGCCAGCAGCTTTGGACGGGGTAATGAAAAACTGTTTTTT.

CDR3 DNA: TGTGCCACCACTAGCGGGAGGGGTTACAATGAGCAGTTCTTC. Protein: CATTSGRGYNEQFF. V usage is TRBV19 and J usage is TRBJ2-1; 13 bases are a match to TRBD2. CDR3 size: 14 residues. The junction had 4 bases not matched to a gene; V was cut back by 10 bases and J by 4 bases. Germline CDR1 is LNHDA and CDR2 is SQIVND (reference sequence).

The CDR3 is CASSLGQGKIYGYTF. The CDR3 DNA is TGTGCCAGCTCACTGGGACAGGGGAAGATCTATGGCTACACCTTC. The chain is built from TRBV18 and TRBJ1-2; 10 nucleotides agree with TRBD1. The germline V gene has CDR1 KGHSH and CDR2 LQKENI. The V and J ends lost 4 bases and 4 bases, in that order; junction bases with no gene match: 6. This CDR3 has 15 amino acids.

CDR3 DNA sequence: TGCGCCAGCAACCTGGACGGAAACTCCTACAATGAGCAGTTCTTC. Its protein product is CASNLDGNSYNEQFF. The chain carries TRBV5-1 and TRBJ2-1; D is uncertain. The length of the CDR3 is 15 residues. Germline CDR1 is SGHRS and CDR2 is YFSETQ. Trimming took off 6 bases at V and 0 bases at J, with 13 bases between the two ends.

The chain carries TRBV5-1 and TRBJ2-6, with D possibly being TRBD2 (6 bases). Trimming removed 1 base from V and 3 bases from J, with 14 bases in between. The CDR3 is made up of 17 amino acids. Germline CDR1 is SGHRS and CDR2 is YFSETQ. Here the CDR3 DNA reads TGCGCCAGCAGCTTGACGCCGGGGGTCGGTGGGGCCAACGTCCTGACTTTC. Residues: CASSLTPGVGGANVLTF.

Turning to this clone: The same CDR3 also results from other DNA sequences found in this sample. V usage is TRBV7-2 and J usage is TRBJ2-5; tentatively, D is TRBD1 (5 bases). Germline CDR1 reads SGHTA; CDR2 reads FQGNSA. This CDR3 region has 13 residues. V gave up 1 base and J gave up 5 bases, with 8 bases separating them. CDR3 loop: CASSLDRRETQYF. Written as DNA, the CDR3 is TGTGCCAGCAGCTTAGACAGGCGGGAGACCCAGTACTTC.

V gene TRBV18 combines with J gene TRBJ2-1; tentatively, D is TRBD2 (6 bases). Germline values: CDR1 KGHSH, CDR2 LQKENI. V lost 3 bases, J lost 5 bases, and 14 bases lay in between. The CDR3 runs 15 residues. The CDR3 region has the DNA TGTGCCAGCTCACCCAACCGGGAGTCCCACAATGAGCAGTTCTTC. Residues: CASSPNRESHNEQFF.

The J gene is TRBJ1-2, the V gene TRBV6-1; D not resolved. Germline assignment: CDR1 MNHNS and CDR2 SASEGT. This CDR3 is built from 13 residues. The V end was cut by 7 bases, the J end by 2 bases, with 11 bases between. For the CDR3, the DNA is TGTGCCAGCACCCTCACCCCCAACTATGGCTACACCTTC. This gives the protein CASTLTPNYGYTF.

In nucleotides, the CDR3 is TGCGCCAGCAGGTCAGAAAATTCACCCCTCCACTTT. Its protein product is CASRSENSPLHF. V and J are TRBV5-1 and TRBJ1-6, with no clear D. V lost 5 bases and J lost 7, with 7 bases in between. This CDR3 has 12 residues. In germline, CDR1 is SGHRS, CDR2 YFSETQ.

This chain connects TRBV6-1 to TRBJ1-5, with D tentatively TRBD1 (6 bases). V was clipped by 5 bases and J by 4 bases, with 15 bases between them. The germline V gene encodes CDR1 MNHNS and CDR2 SASEGT. The CDR3 extends over 15 amino acids. The CDR3 spells CASSLGGIKNQPQHF. The CDR3 region has the DNA TGTGCCAGCAGTTTAGGGGGGATTAAGAATCAGCCCCAGCATTTT.

The CDR3 bases are TGCGCCAGCAGCTTGGTGGCGGGGGAAGTGCGGGGCTACACCTTC. Its translation: CASSLVAGEVRGYTF. The gene calls are TRBV5-1 and TRBJ1-2; maybe TRBD1 (5 bases). The length of the CDR3 is 15 residues. Trimming removed 0 bases at V and 8 bases at J, with 17 bases between. Germline CDR1 reads SGHRS; CDR2 reads YFSETQ.